This T cell receptor (beta chain) was obtained from a study of cytomegalovirus exposure and HLA in healthy donors. Study results and limitations: With later analysis, a missense DCLRE1C variant became linked to TCR beta V- and J-gene trimming. In an earlier analysis, in fewer than 700 donors, most V segments appeared productive either ~87% or ~30% of the time. Some highly shared sequence variants likely arose as a pipeline artifact.

Concerning this clone: Its matching antigen is unknown.

The CDR3 consists of 15 residues. The V gene end was trimmed by 3 bases and the J gene end by 2 bases; junction bases not matched to a gene: 2. Germline CDR1 and CDR2: KGHSH and LQKENI. The PCR had 60 Vbeta and 13 Jbeta primers. Generated by immunoSEQ multiplex PCR, the TCRdb table keeps only in-frame clones and is missing some. The table includes approximately 140,000 clones, about 85% detected once. Sample: PBMCs. The clonotype was recovered from a human donor in good health. The chain carries TRBV18 and TRBJ1-5, with 9 positions matching TRBD1. This CDR3 reads CASSPRQGGNQPQHF. CDR3 coding DNA: TGTGCCAGCTCACCGCGACAGGGGGGCAATCAGCCCCAGCATTTT.